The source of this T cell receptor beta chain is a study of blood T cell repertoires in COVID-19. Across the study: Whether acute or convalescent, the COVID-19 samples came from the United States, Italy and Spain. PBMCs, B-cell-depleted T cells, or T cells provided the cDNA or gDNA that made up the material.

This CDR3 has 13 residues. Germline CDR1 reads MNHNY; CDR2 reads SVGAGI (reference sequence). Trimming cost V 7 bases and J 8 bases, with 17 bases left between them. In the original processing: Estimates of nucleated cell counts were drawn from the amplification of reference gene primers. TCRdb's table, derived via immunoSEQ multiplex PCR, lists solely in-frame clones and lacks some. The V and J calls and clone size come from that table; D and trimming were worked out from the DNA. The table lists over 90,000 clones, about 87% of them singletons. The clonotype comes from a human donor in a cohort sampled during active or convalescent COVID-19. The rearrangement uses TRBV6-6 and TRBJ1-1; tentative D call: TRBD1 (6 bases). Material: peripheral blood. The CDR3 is CASTLNRQVEAFF. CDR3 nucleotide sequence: TGTGCCAGCACTTTAAACCGACAGGTCGAAGCTTTCTTT.